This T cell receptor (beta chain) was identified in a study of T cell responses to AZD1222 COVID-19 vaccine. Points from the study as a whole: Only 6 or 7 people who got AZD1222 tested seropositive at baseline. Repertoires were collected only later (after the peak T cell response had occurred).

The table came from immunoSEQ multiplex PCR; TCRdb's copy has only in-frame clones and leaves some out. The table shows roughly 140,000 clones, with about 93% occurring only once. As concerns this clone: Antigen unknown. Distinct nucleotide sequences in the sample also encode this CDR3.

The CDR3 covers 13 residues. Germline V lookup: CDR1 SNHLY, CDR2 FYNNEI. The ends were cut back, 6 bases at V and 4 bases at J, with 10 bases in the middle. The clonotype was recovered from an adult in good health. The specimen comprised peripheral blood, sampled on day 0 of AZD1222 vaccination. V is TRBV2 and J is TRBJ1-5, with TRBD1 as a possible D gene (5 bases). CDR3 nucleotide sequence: TGTGCCAGCAGGGGGGATTCAAATCAGCCCCAGCATTTT. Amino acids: CASRGDSNQPQHF.